This is a list of T cell receptor beta chains from one sample in a study of identical twins. TCRdb used MiXCR to reprocess the 5' RACE reads, holding one entry per CDR3 protein. The table includes hundreds of thousands of distinct CDR3 sequences, 5.5% to 7% detected once. The data were also submitted as part of a second study, on yellow fever vaccine responses in identical twins.

The source material was memory (CD45RO+) T cells sorted from blood. The receptors come from a woman in her late teens or twenties in good health. Each CDR3 is given with its conserved first and last residue. Each record gives: J gene, V gene, clone size, D gene, CDR3 DNA, CDR3 protein. D genes are given only for firm matches. Clone size is stated in some rows and not others, as once, few, many or a class when expanded.

TRBJ1-1 TRBV12-3/TRBV12-4 many TRBD1 TGTGCCAGCAGTGACAGGGTAGCGAACACTGAAGCTTTCTTT CASSDRVANTEAFF
TRBJ1-1 TRBV6-5 many . TGTGCCAGCAGTTACTGGGGGCAGGCTTTCTTT CASSYWGQAFF
TRBJ2-3 TRBV3-1 many . TGTGCCAGCAGCCAAGGGCAGGAGCCACTTCAGTATTTT CASSQGQEPLQYF
TRBJ2-2 TRBV29-1 many TRBD1 TGCAGCGTGGGACAGGGGGCGAACACCGGGGAGCTGTTTTTT CSVGQGANTGELFF
TRBJ2-2 TRBV20-1 . TRBD2 TGCAGTGCTAGAGACCTACTGGGCGGGGGGGCCTCCACCGGGGAGCTGTTTTTT CSARDLLGGGASTGELFF
TRBJ1-2 TRBV4-1 many . TGCGCCAGCAGCCAAGAACCCCAGGGGATTAACTATGGCTACACCTTC CASSQEPQGINYGYTF
TRBJ2-2 TRBV10-3 many TRBD1 TGTGCCATCAATCCGGGACAGGGGAACACCGGGGAGCTGTTTTTT CAINPGQGNTGELFF
TRBJ2-3 TRBV2 . . TGTGCCAGCAGGGGCGGGACAGTCACAGATACGCAGTATTTT CASRGGTVTDTQYF
TRBJ2-7 TRBV6-5 few TRBD2 TGTGCCAGCAGTTACACGGGACTAGCGGAGGTCTCCTACGAGCAGTACTTC CASSYTGLAEVSYEQYF
TRBJ2-1 TRBV19 few . TGTGCCAGTAGTATACAAGGTGACAATGAGCAGTTCTTC CASSIQGDNEQFF
TRBJ2-7 TRBV3-1 many . TGTGCCAGCAGCCAAGAGGGCGAGCAGTACTTC CASSQEGEQYF
TRBJ1-1 TRBV12-3/TRBV12-4 . TRBD1 TGTGCCAGCAGCCCGCGGACAGGGTCTGGCACTGAAGCTTTCTTT CASSPRTGSGTEAFF
TRBJ2-1 TRBV3-1 many TRBD2 TGTGCCAGCAGCCTAGCGGGAGGCAATGAGCAGTTCTTC CASSLAGGNEQFF
TRBJ2-3 TRBV18 few TRBD2 TGTGCCAGCGGGTTAGCGGGGCCCACAGATACGCAGTATTTT CASGLAGPTDTQYF
TRBJ2-7 TRBV7-2 many . TGTGCCAGCAGCTTGATGGGGAGCTCCTACGAGCAGTACTTC CASSLMGSSYEQYF
TRBJ2-1 TRBV20-1 many TRBD2 TGCAGTGCTACGTATTTCTTAGCGGGAGATTACAATGAGCAGTTCTTC CSATYFLAGDYNEQFF
TRBJ2-2 TRBV5-1 few . TGCGCCAGCAGCTTTTTGACTAGACTGTGGGGGAACACCGGGGAGCTGTTTTTT CASSFLTRLWGNTGELFF
TRBJ1-2 TRBV12-3/TRBV12-4 many TRBD1 TGTGCCAGCAGCTACAGACAGGGGGCTGGTGGCTACACCTTC CASSYRQGAGGYTF
TRBJ2-3 TRBV20-1 few . TGCAGTGCTCGCAGACCCGGGACTGCCACAGATACGCAGTATTTT CSARRPGTATDTQYF
TRBJ2-3 TRBV6-2/TRBV6-3 . TRBD2 TGTGCCAGCAGCAACCTAGCGGGAGGAGGAGCAGATACGCAGTATTTT CASSNLAGGGADTQYF
TRBJ1-2 TRBV5-1 many . TGCGCCAGCAGCGCGCCTACACATGGCTACACCTTC CASSAPTHGYTF
TRBJ2-6 TRBV10-3 . . TGTGCCGCCAGGGGTTCAGGGGCCAACGTCCTGACTTTC CAARGSGANVLTF
TRBJ2-5 TRBV5-1 few TRBD2 TGCGCCAGCAGACCGGCTAGCGGGGGGCCAGAGACCCAGTACTTC CASRPASGGPETQYF
TRBJ1-3 TRBV6-2/TRBV6-3 many . TGCGCCAGCGGCTCTGGAAACACCATATATTTT CASGSGNTIYF
TRBJ2-1 TRBV3-1 few . TGTGCCAGCAGCCCCCGACCCCTTTTCAGGAATGAGCAGTTCTTC CASSPRPLFRNEQFF
TRBJ2-2 TRBV5-1 few TRBD2 TGCGCCAGCAGCTTGCGAGCGGGAGGGTCGAACACCGGGGAGCTGTTTTTT CASSLRAGGSNTGELFF
TRBJ2-2 TRBV9 . . TGTGCCAGCAGTCGGGCAGAAACCGGGGAGCTGTTTTTT CASSRAETGELFF
TRBJ2-1 TRBV3-1 . . TGTGCCAGCAGCCAGGACACGACAACTTACAATGAGCAGTTCTTC CASSQDTTTYNEQFF